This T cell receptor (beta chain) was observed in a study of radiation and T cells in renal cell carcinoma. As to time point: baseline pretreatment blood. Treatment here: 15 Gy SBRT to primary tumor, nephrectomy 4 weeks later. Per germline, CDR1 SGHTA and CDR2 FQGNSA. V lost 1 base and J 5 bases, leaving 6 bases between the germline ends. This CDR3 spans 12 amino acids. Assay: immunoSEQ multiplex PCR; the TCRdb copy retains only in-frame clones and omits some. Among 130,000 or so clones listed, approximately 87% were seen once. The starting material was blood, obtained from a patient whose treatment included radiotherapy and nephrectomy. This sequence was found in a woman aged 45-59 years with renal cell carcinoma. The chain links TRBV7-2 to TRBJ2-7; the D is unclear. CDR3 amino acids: CASSLEFDEQYF. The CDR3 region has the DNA TGTGCCAGCAGCTTAGAATTTGACGAGCAGTACTTC.